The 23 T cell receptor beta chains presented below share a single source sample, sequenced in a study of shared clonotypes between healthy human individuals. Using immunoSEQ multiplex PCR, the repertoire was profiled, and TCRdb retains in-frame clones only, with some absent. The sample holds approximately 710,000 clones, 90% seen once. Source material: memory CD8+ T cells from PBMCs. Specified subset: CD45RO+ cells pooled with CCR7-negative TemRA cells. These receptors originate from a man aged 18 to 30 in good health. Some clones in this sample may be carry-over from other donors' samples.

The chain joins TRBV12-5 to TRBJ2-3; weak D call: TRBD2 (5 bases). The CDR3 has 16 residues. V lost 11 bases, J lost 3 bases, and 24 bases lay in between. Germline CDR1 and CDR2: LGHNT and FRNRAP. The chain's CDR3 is CASAVVALGDTDTQYF. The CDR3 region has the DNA TGTGCTTCTGCGGTAGTAGCGTTGGGCGATACAGATACGCAGTATTTT.

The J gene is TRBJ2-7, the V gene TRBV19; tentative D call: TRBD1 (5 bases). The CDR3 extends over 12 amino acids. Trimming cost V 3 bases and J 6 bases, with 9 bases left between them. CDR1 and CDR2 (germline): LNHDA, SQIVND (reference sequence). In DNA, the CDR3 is TGTGCCAGTAGTATTGGGGCGGCCGAGCAGTACTTC. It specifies CASSIGAAEQYF.

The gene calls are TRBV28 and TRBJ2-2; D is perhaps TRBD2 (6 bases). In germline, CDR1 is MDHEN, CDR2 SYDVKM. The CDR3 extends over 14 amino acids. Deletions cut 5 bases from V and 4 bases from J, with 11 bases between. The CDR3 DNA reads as TGTGCCAGCAGTGTCCGGGGGTCCACCGGGGAGCTGTTTTTT. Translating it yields CASSVRGSTGELFF.

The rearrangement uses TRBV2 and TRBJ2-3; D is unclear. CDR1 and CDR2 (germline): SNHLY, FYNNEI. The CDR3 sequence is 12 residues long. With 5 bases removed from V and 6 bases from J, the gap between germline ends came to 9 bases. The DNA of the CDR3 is TGTGCCAGCAGTTCGTGGCGTGATACGCAGTATTTT. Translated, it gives CASSSWRDTQYF. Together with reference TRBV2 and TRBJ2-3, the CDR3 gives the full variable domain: EPEVTQTPSHQVTQMGQEVILRCVPISNHLYFYWYRQILGQKVEFLVSFYNNEISEKSEIFDDQFSVERPDGSNFTLKIRSTKLEDSAMYFCASSSWRDTQYFGPGTRLTVL.

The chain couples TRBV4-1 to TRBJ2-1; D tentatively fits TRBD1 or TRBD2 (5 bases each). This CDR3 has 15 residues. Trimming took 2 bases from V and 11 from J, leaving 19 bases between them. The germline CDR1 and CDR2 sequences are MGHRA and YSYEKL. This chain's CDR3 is CASSQLLGDAPKQFF. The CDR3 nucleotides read TGCGCCAGCAGCCAATTGCTGGGGGACGCCCCAAAGCAGTTCTTC.

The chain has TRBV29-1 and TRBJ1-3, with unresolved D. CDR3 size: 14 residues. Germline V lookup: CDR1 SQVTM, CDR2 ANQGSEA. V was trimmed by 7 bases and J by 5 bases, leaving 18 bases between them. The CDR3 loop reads CSAVQMSDRNTIYF. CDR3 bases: TGCAGCGCGGTACAAATGTCTGATCGAAACACCATATATTTT.

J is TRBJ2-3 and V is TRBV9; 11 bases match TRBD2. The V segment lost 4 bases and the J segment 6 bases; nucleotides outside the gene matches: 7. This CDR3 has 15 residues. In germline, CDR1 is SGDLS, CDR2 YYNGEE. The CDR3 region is CASSPGLAGGDTQYF. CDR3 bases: TGTGCCAGCAGCCCCGGACTAGCGGGTGGCGATACGCAGTATTTT.

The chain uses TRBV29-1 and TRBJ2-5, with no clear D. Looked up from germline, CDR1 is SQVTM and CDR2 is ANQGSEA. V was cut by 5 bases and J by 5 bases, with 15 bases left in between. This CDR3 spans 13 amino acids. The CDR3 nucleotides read TGCAGCGTTAAAGCGTGGAGCTATGAGACCCAGTACTTC. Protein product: CSVKAWSYETQYF.

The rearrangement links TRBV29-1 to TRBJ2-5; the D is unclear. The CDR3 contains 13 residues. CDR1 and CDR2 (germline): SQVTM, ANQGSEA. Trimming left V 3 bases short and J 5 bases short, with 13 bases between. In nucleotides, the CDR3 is TGCAGCGTTGACGCGCAGCGTGGGGAGACCCAGTACTTC. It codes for CSVDAQRGETQYF.

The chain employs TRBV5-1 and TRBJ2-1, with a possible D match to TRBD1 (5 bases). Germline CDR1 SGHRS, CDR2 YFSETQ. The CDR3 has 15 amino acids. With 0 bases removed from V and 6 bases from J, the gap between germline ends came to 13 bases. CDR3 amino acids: CASSLDAPGPNEQFF. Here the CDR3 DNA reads TGCGCCAGCAGCTTGGATGCGCCAGGGCCCAATGAGCAGTTCTTC.

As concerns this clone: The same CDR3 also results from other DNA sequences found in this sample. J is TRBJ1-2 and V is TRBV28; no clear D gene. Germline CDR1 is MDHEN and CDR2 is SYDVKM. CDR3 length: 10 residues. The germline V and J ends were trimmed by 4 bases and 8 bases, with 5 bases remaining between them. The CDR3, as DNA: TGTGCCAGCAGTTCGATCGGCTACACCTTC. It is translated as CASSSIGYTF.

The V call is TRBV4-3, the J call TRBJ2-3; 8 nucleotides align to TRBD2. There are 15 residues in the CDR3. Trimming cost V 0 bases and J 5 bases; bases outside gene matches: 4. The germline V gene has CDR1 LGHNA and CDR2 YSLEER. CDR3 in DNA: TGCGCCAGCAGCCAAGAGAGGCTAGCGGGAGATACGCAGTATTTT. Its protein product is CASSQERLAGDTQYF.

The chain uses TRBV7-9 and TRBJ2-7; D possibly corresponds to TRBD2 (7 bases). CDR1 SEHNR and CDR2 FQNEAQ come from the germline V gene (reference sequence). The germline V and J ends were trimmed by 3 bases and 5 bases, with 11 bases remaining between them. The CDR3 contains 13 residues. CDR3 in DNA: TGTGCCAGCAGCTTCGGGGGGCGGAACGAGCAGTACTTC. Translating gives CASSFGGRNEQYF.

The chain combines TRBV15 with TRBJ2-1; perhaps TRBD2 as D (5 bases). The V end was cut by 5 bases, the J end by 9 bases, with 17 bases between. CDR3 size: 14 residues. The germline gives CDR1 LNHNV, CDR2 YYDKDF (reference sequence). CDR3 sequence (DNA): TGTGCCACCAGCCTCGACTCGGGGTCCGGTGAGCAGTTCTTC. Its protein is CATSLDSGSGEQFF.

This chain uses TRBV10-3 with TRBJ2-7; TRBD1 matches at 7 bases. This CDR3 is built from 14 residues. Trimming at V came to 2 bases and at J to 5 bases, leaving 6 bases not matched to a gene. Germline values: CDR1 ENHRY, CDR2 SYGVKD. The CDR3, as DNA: TGTGCCATCAGTGAGCAGGGGACAGTCCACGAGCAGTACTTC. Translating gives CAISEQGTVHEQYF.

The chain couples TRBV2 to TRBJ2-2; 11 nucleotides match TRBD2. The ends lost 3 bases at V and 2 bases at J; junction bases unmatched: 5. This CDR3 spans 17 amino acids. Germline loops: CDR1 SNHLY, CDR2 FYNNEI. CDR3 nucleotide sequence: TGTGCCAGCAGTGACCCCACTAGCGGGAGCAACACCGGGGAGCTGTTTTTT. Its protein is CASSDPTSGSNTGELFF. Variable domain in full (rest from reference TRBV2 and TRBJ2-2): EPEVTQTPSHQVTQMGQEVILRCVPISNHLYFYWYRQILGQKVEFLVSFYNNEISEKSEIFDDQFSVERPDGSNFTLKIRSTKLEDSAMYFCASSDPTSGSNTGELFFGEGSRLTVL.

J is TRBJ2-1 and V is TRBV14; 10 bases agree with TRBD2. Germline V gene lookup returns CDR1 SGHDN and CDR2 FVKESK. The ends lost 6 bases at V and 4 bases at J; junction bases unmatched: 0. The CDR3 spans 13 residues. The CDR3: CASRLAGYNEQFF. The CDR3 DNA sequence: TGTGCCAGCAGACTAGCGGGGTACAATGAGCAGTTCTTC. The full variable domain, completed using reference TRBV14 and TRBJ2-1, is EAGVTQFPSHSVIEKGQTVTLRCDPISGHDNLYWYRRVMGKEIKFLLHFVKESKQDESGMPNNRFLAERTGGTYSTLKVQPAELEDSGVYFCASRLAGYNEQFFGPGTRLTVL.

DNA for the CDR3: TGTGCCAGCAGCGTAGGAGTCGGAAATGATGGCTACACCTTC. It yields the protein CASSVGVGNDGYTF. The V gene is TRBV9, the J gene TRBJ1-2; no clear D. This CDR3 is built from 14 residues. V lost 0 bases and J lost 6, with 12 bases in between. CDR1 and CDR2 (germline): SGDLS, YYNGEE.

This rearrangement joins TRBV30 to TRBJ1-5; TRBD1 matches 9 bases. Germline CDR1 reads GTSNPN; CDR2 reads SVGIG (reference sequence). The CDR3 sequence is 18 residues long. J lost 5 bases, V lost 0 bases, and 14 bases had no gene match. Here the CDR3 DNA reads TGTGCCTGGAGTGTACACCCTGGGACAGGGTTTTTAGATCAGCCCCAGCATTTT. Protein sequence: CAWSVHPGTGFLDQPQHF.

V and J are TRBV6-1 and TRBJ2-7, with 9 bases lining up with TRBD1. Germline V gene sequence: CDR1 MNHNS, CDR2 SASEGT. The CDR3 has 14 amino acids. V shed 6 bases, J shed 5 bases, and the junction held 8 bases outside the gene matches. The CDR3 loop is CASRLTGGFDEQYF. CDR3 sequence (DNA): TGTGCCAGCAGACTGACAGGGGGTTTTGACGAGCAGTACTTC.

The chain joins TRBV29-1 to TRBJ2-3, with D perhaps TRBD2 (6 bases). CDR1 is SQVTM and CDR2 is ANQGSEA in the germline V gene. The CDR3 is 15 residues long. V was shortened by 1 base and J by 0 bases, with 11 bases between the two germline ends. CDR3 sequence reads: CSVEGTGTSTDTQYF. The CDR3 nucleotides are TGCAGCGTTGAAGGTACCGGGACTAGCACAGATACGCAGTATTTT.

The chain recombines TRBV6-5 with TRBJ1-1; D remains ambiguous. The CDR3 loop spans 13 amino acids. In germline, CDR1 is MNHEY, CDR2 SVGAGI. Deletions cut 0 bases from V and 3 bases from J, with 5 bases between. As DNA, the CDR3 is TGTGCCAGCAGTTACTCGGACGACACTGAAGCTTTCTTT. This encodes CASSYSDDTEAFF.

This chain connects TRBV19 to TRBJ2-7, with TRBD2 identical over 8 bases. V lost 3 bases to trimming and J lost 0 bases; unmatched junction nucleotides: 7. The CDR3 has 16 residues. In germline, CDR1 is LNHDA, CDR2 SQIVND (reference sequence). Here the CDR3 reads CASSIFRGRTSYEQYF. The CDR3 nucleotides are TGTGCCAGTAGTATCTTTCGCGGGAGGACCTCCTACGAGCAGTACTTC.